The 31 T cell receptor beta chains listed next were all sequenced from one sample in a study of cytomegalovirus exposure and HLA in healthy donors. PCR was performed using 60 Vbeta and 13 Jbeta primers. Assay used: immunoSEQ multiplex PCR; TCRdb lists only in-frame clones, some missing. The data hold 150,000 to 250,000 clones, with 70% to 80% observed a single time. Sequenced: PBMCs. The receptors stem from a girl under 18 in good health and CMV-seropositive.

This sequence joins TRBV29-1 and TRBJ1-3; D remains ambiguous. The CDR3 loop spans 13 amino acids. CDR1 is SQVTM, CDR2 ANQGSEA, per germline. The germline V and J ends were trimmed by 4 bases and 0 bases, with 7 bases remaining between them. This chain's CDR3 is CSVGLSSGNTIYF. As DNA, the CDR3 is TGCAGCGTTGGTCTGTCCTCTGGAAACACCATATATTTT.

The chain is built from TRBV5-4 and TRBJ2-5, with 11 bases that match TRBD1. V was pared by 3 bases and J by 1 base, with 2 bases of the junction left unmatched. The germline CDR1 and CDR2 sequences are SGHNT and YYREEE (reference sequence). This CDR3 is 15 amino acids long. The CDR3 sequence is CASSSGTGGQETQYF. For the CDR3, the DNA is TGTGCCAGCAGCTCCGGGACAGGGGGCCAAGAGACCCAGTACTTC.

This clone was seen a handful of times. The chain couples TRBV18 to TRBJ2-7; 9 nucleotides line up with TRBD1. This CDR3 has 14 residues. CDR1 and CDR2 (germline): KGHSH, LQKENI. V shed 3 bases and J 6 bases; nucleotides not matched to a gene: 6. The DNA for the CDR3 is TGTGCCAGCTCACCCCGGGACAGGGACGGCGAGCAGTACTTC. It translates to CASSPRDRDGEQYF.

The gene calls are TRBV27 and TRBJ2-3; the D gene is possibly TRBD1 (5 bases). The CDR3 has 14 amino acids. In germline, CDR1 is MNHEY, CDR2 SMNVEV (reference sequence). Trimming removed 6 bases at V and 0 bases at J, with 10 bases between. The CDR3 is CASRGPTSTDTQYF. The CDR3 bases are TGTGCCAGCAGGGGGCCAACTAGCACAGATACGCAGTATTTT.

The chain employs TRBV15 and TRBJ1-5, with 8 positions matching TRBD1. V was clipped by 7 bases and J by 2 bases; unmatched bases: 16. CDR3 size: 18 residues. Germline V gives CDR1 LNHNV, CDR2 YYDKDF (reference sequence). The DNA for the CDR3 is TGTGCCACCACCCACAGGGGGGCAGGGGGTTGGGGCAATCAGCCCCAGCATTTT. Its protein is CATTHRGAGGWGNQPQHF. Looking up the rest from reference TRBV15 and TRBJ1-5 gives the full variable domain: DAMVIQNPRYQVTQFGKPVTLSCSQTLNHNVMYWYQQKSSQAPKLLFHYYDKDFNNEADTPDNFQSRRPNTSFCFLDIRSPGLGDTAMYLCATTHRGAGGWGNQPQHFGDGTRLSIL.

This rearrangement joins TRBV9 to TRBJ2-5; 10 bases are shared with TRBD2. The trim removed 0 bases at V and 5 bases at J, leaving 7 bases unmatched. The V gene's germline CDR1 is SGDLS and CDR2 YYNGEE. The CDR3 contains 16 residues. CDR3 amino acids: CASSVALAGEWETQYF. The CDR3 nucleotides read TGTGCCAGCAGCGTAGCCCTAGCGGGGGAGTGGGAGACCCAGTACTTC.

The genes are TRBV2 and TRBJ1-5, with a weak D call TRBD1 (6 bases). Trimming took off 1 base at V and 8 bases at J, with 12 bases between the two ends. The germline V gene has CDR1 SNHLY and CDR2 FYNNEI. The CDR3 is made up of 14 amino acids. CDR3 sequence: CASSEEGGVKPQHF. CDR3 DNA: TGTGCCAGCAGTGAAGAAGGGGGTGTCAAGCCCCAGCATTTT. The entire variable domain, with the rest obtained from reference TRBV2 and TRBJ1-5, is as follows: EPEVTQTPSHQVTQMGQEVILRCVPISNHLYFYWYRQILGQKVEFLVSFYNNEISEKSEIFDDQFSVERPDGSNFTLKIRSTKLEDSAMYFCASSEEGGVKPQHFGDGTRLSIL.

This clone was counted between two and nine times. The chain links TRBV5-6 to TRBJ1-4; 7 nucleotides line up with TRBD1. V gave up 0 bases and J gave up 8 bases; unmatched junction bases: 1. Germline V gives CDR1 SGHDT, CDR2 YYEEEE. There are 13 residues in the CDR3. The CDR3: CASSLGGGEKLFF. Here the CDR3 DNA reads TGTGCCAGCAGCTTGGGAGGGGGCGAAAAACTGTTTTTT.

V usage is TRBV10-3 and J usage is TRBJ1-2; 9 bases are shared with TRBD1. This CDR3 is built from 15 residues. The J segment lost 4 bases and the V segment lost 6 bases, leaving 9 bases of the junction unmatched. Germline V CDR1 and CDR2: ENHRY, SYGVKD. The CDR3 region is CAISATGGETYGYTF. CDR3 DNA: TGTGCCATCAGCGCCACAGGGGGCGAAACCTATGGCTACACCTTC.

V usage is TRBV5-6 and J usage is TRBJ2-5; 8 positions match TRBD1. The V gene end was trimmed by 4 bases and the J gene end by 5 bases; junction bases not matched to a gene: 4. CDR3 length: 13 amino acids. Germline V gene lookup returns CDR1 SGHDT and CDR2 YYEEEE. The CDR3 DNA reads as TGTGCCAGCAGCCCGACAGGGGAGGAGACCCAGTACTTC. Translated, it gives CASSPTGEETQYF.

The chain couples TRBV4-1 to TRBJ1-3; D is perhaps TRBD1 (5 bases). V lost 0 bases and J 7 bases, leaving 16 bases between the germline ends. The CDR3 is made up of 16 amino acids. The germline gives CDR1 MGHRA, CDR2 YSYEKL. The DNA for the CDR3 is TGCGCCAGCAGCCAAGATTCCCAAGGGGAGGCGAACACCATATATTTT. Amino acids: CASSQDSQGEANTIYF.

The V and J genes are TRBV7-2 and TRBJ1-2; unclear D gene. V was cut by 6 bases and J by 5 bases, with 13 bases left in between. The germline V gene has CDR1 SGHTA and CDR2 FQGNSA. The CDR3 sequence is 13 residues long. The CDR3 nucleotides read TGTGCCAGCAGACTGGAGGGAGTATATGGCTACACCTTC. Translated, it gives CASRLEGVYGYTF.

J is TRBJ1-3 and V is TRBV2; 11 bases align to TRBD1. Germline loops: CDR1 SNHLY, CDR2 FYNNEI. With 4 bases clipped from V and 8 bases from J, the junction kept 7 bases outside the gene matches. CDR3 length: 15 amino acids. In DNA, the CDR3 is TGTGCCAGCAGTGTCGGGACAGGGGGTTCGGACACCATATATTTT. It encodes CASSVGTGGSDTIYF.

The V gene is TRBV4-1, the J gene TRBJ2-7; 7 positions agree with TRBD2. With 1 base clipped from V and 1 base from J, the junction kept 4 bases outside the gene matches. Germline assignment: CDR1 MGHRA and CDR2 YSYEKL. The CDR3 covers 15 residues. This CDR3 is CASSQVAGESYEQYF. The CDR3 nucleotides read TGCGCCAGCAGCCAAGTGGCGGGGGAGTCCTACGAGCAGTACTTC.

The table lists this clone with many counts. The chain has TRBV2 and TRBJ2-7; D ambiguous. Trimming cost V 3 bases and J 0 bases, with 6 bases left between them. The germline V gene encodes CDR1 SNHLY and CDR2 FYNNEI. The CDR3 covers 13 residues. CDR3 in DNA: TGTGCCAGCAGTGATGTCGGCTCCTACGAGCAGTACTTC. It yields the protein CASSDVGSYEQYF.

J is TRBJ2-5 and V is TRBV5-1; D gene uncertain. CDR1 and CDR2 from the germline V gene are SGHRS and YFSETQ. The CDR3 loop spans 11 amino acids. The V end lost 3 bases, the J end lost 5 bases, and 5 bases lay between the germline ends. Here the CDR3 DNA reads TGCGCCAGCAGCTCCATGGAGACCCAGTACTTC. Its protein product is CASSSMETQYF.

This rearrangement joins TRBV18 to TRBJ2-3; TRBD1 matches at 10 bases. The CDR3 length is 18 residues. Germline loops: CDR1 KGHSH, CDR2 LQKENI. Trimming took 2 bases from V and 3 from J; bases not matched to a gene: 11. The CDR3 is CASSPGRLLGQGTDTQYF. The CDR3 DNA reads as TGTGCCAGCTCACCAGGGAGGTTACTGGGACAGGGGACAGATACGCAGTATTTT.

The chain joins TRBV29-1 to TRBJ2-1; no clear D gene. Germline CDR1 and CDR2: SQVTM and ANQGSEA. Between the trimmed V and J ends, which lost 4 bases and 5 bases, there was a span of 3 bases. The CDR3 is 10 amino acids. CDR3 bases: TGCAGCGTTGTCAACAATGAGCAGTTCTTC. The encoded protein is CSVVNNEQFF.

The rearrangement links TRBV9 to TRBJ2-5, with a weak D call TRBD2 (6 bases). V gave up 0 bases and J gave up 4 bases, with 13 bases separating them. This CDR3 is 15 amino acids long. Germline V gene sequence: CDR1 SGDLS, CDR2 YYNGEE. The CDR3 reads CASSVGSGLLETQYF. In DNA form, the CDR3 reads TGTGCCAGCAGCGTAGGCTCGGGACTCCTAGAGACCCAGTACTTC.

The chain recombines TRBV5-4 with TRBJ2-7; TRBD1 aligns across 11 bases. This CDR3 is built from 15 residues. Germline CDR1 SGHNT, CDR2 YYREEE (reference sequence). V trimming: 4 bases; J trimming: 3 bases; junction bases outside the gene matches: 6. This chain's CDR3 is CASSLGQGEHYEQYF. CDR3 DNA sequence: TGTGCCAGCAGCCTGGGACAGGGGGAGCACTACGAGCAGTACTTC.

This clone was detected a few times. V is TRBV6-1 and J is TRBJ1-1; tentatively, D is TRBD1 (6 bases). The CDR3 loop spans 12 amino acids. Germline CDR1 MNHNS, CDR2 SASEGT. V was pared by 6 bases and J by 5 bases, with 10 bases between. For the CDR3, the DNA is TGTGCCAGCAGAACACAGGGTACTGAAGCTTTCTTT. Residues: CASRTQGTEAFF.

The rearrangement joins TRBV27 to TRBJ2-2; TRBD2 agrees at 10 bases. CDR3 length: 17 residues. CDR1 is MNHEY and CDR2 is SMNVEV in the germline V gene (reference sequence). V gave up 2 bases and J gave up 2 bases; unmatched junction bases: 5. The CDR3 loop reads CASSLRIAGGNTGELFF. The CDR3 DNA reads as TGTGCCAGCAGTTTACGGATAGCGGGGGGAAACACCGGGGAGCTGTTTTTT.

J is TRBJ2-6 and V is TRBV7-8; D not resolved. Per the germline V gene, CDR1 is SGHVS and CDR2 is FQNEAQ. The CDR3 has 17 residues. The V end was cut by 5 bases, the J end by 1 base, with 15 bases between. The CDR3: CASSPLAGRSGANVLTF. The CDR3, as DNA: TGTGCCAGCAGCCCCTTGGCAGGAAGATCTGGGGCCAACGTCCTGACTTTC.

This rearrangement joins TRBV6-1 to TRBJ1-6; TRBD1 matches at 10 bases. The CDR3 has 15 amino acids. Per the germline V gene, CDR1 is MNHNS and CDR2 is SASEGT. V trimming: 7 bases; J trimming: 9 bases; junction bases outside the gene matches: 9. CDR3 in DNA: TGTGCCAGCACCGTGGGGACAGGGGTCACTTCACCCCTCCACTTT. Residues: CASTVGTGVTSPLHF.

This rearrangement joins TRBV4-3 to TRBJ2-1; tentative D call: TRBD2 (7 bases). Germline CDR1 is LGHNA and CDR2 is YSLEER. This CDR3 contains 16 residues. V was cut by 1 base and J by 7 bases, with 17 bases left in between. CDR3 nucleotides: TGCGCCAGCAGCCAAGCTTTGGGGGGGCTCTTGAATGAGCAGTTCTTC. Amino acid sequence: CASSQALGGLLNEQFF.

In its sample, this clone was seen once. This chain links TRBV7-2 with TRBJ2-5; unclear D gene. Trimming removed 5 bases at V and 4 bases at J, with 8 bases between. Germline V lookup: CDR1 SGHTA, CDR2 FQGNSA. CDR3 length: 12 residues. CDR3 nucleotide sequence: TGTGCCAGCAGCAAACCCGGAGAGACCCAGTACTTC. It codes for CASSKPGETQYF.

The chain uses TRBV19 and TRBJ2-7, with D tentatively TRBD1 (6 bases). V was cut by 5 bases and J by 3 bases, with 11 bases left in between. The CDR3 is 13 amino acids. CDR1 LNHDA and CDR2 SQIVND come from the germline V gene (reference sequence). The CDR3 DNA is TGTGCCAGTAGTTCCGGACAGCTCTACGAGCAGTACTTC. This encodes CASSSGQLYEQYF.

This chain links TRBV30 with TRBJ2-7; D ambiguous. Germline values: CDR1 GTSNPN, CDR2 SVGIG (reference sequence). The CDR3 sequence is 16 residues long. Trimming stripped 2 bases from V and 1 base from J, with 18 bases between. The CDR3 sequence: CAWSPISGSWSYEQYF. For the CDR3, the DNA is TGTGCCTGGAGTCCCATCTCTGGTAGCTGGTCCTACGAGCAGTACTTC.

As DNA, the CDR3 is TGTGCCAGTAGTATAGATCGGGGGGCCAGGAGGAACACTGAAGCTTTCTTT. It encodes CASSIDRGARRNTEAFF. The chain uses TRBV19 and TRBJ1-1, with a possible D match to TRBD1 (6 bases). V was shortened by 0 bases and J by 1 base, with 15 bases between the two germline ends. The CDR3 runs to 17 residues. Germline CDR1 reads LNHDA; CDR2 reads SQIVND (reference sequence).

This chain uses TRBV11-3 with TRBJ2-7, with D perhaps matching TRBD1 (5 bases). V was pared by 8 bases and J by 3 bases, with 23 bases between. The CDR3 extends over 16 amino acids. Germline V gene lookup returns CDR1 SGHNT and CDR2 YENEEA. CDR3 region: CASGPGLGNQHYEQYF. In DNA form, the CDR3 reads TGTGCCAGCGGGCCAGGGTTGGGGAATCAGCACTACGAGCAGTACTTC. Complete variable domain (other parts from reference TRBV11-3 and TRBJ2-7): EAGVVQSPRYKIIEKKQPVAFWCNPISGHNTLYWYLQNLGQGPELLIRYENEEAVDDSQLPKDRFSAERLKGVDSTLKIQPAELGDSAVYLCASGPGLGNQHYEQYFGPGTRLTVT.

This chain links TRBV2 with TRBJ2-6; 8 nucleotides match TRBD2. This CDR3 has 17 residues. V was pared by 5 bases and J by 0 bases, with 6 bases of the junction left unmatched. The germline CDR1 and CDR2 sequences are SNHLY and FYNNEI. CDR3 DNA: TGTGCCAGCAGTCCTTCGCGGGGGGACTCTGGGGCCAACGTCCTGACTTTC. It yields the protein CASSPSRGDSGANVLTF.